This record covers a single TCR beta chain. Its antigen is not known. No conserved phenylalanine or tryptophan is present at the end of the CDR3, so a read error is the likely explanation. The sample belongs to a study of tumor and adjacent non-tumor tissue in lung cancer. Looking at the study overall: There were 12 adenocarcinoma, a couple of squamous cell carcinoma and 1 small cell lung cancer cases. Some 4.1 million productive TCRbeta reads were obtained per sample on average. Study-level findings and limits: Normal lung showed higher cumulative top 100 clone frequency than tumor. Significantly higher TCR diversity was found in tumor than normal lung.

Three rounds of nested PCR, following a modified ARM-PCR protocol, produced the TCRbeta library. TCRdb ran MiXCR on the multiplex PCR reads and lists one entry per CDR3 protein. Of 100,000 or so distinct CDR3 sequences listed, approximately 65% were seen once; the top ten hold roughly 19%. V lost 4 bases, J lost 7 bases, and 15 bases lay in between. The CDR3 sequence is 13 residues long. Germline V gene data show CDR1 as SGHDT and CDR2 as YYEEEE. This sample's RNA came from whole unsorted tissue. The normal lung tissue was taken more than 3 cm from the tumor edge. The gene calls are TRBV5-6 and TRBJ2-7; D is perhaps TRBD1 (5 bases). Sequencing was carried out using distant non-tumor lung tissue. The source is a man aged 30 to 39 with non-small cell lung cancer. The CDR3 nucleotides are TGTGCCAGCAGCAGAGGACATGTCGGTGAGCAGTACTTA. Translated, it gives CASSRGHVGEQYL.